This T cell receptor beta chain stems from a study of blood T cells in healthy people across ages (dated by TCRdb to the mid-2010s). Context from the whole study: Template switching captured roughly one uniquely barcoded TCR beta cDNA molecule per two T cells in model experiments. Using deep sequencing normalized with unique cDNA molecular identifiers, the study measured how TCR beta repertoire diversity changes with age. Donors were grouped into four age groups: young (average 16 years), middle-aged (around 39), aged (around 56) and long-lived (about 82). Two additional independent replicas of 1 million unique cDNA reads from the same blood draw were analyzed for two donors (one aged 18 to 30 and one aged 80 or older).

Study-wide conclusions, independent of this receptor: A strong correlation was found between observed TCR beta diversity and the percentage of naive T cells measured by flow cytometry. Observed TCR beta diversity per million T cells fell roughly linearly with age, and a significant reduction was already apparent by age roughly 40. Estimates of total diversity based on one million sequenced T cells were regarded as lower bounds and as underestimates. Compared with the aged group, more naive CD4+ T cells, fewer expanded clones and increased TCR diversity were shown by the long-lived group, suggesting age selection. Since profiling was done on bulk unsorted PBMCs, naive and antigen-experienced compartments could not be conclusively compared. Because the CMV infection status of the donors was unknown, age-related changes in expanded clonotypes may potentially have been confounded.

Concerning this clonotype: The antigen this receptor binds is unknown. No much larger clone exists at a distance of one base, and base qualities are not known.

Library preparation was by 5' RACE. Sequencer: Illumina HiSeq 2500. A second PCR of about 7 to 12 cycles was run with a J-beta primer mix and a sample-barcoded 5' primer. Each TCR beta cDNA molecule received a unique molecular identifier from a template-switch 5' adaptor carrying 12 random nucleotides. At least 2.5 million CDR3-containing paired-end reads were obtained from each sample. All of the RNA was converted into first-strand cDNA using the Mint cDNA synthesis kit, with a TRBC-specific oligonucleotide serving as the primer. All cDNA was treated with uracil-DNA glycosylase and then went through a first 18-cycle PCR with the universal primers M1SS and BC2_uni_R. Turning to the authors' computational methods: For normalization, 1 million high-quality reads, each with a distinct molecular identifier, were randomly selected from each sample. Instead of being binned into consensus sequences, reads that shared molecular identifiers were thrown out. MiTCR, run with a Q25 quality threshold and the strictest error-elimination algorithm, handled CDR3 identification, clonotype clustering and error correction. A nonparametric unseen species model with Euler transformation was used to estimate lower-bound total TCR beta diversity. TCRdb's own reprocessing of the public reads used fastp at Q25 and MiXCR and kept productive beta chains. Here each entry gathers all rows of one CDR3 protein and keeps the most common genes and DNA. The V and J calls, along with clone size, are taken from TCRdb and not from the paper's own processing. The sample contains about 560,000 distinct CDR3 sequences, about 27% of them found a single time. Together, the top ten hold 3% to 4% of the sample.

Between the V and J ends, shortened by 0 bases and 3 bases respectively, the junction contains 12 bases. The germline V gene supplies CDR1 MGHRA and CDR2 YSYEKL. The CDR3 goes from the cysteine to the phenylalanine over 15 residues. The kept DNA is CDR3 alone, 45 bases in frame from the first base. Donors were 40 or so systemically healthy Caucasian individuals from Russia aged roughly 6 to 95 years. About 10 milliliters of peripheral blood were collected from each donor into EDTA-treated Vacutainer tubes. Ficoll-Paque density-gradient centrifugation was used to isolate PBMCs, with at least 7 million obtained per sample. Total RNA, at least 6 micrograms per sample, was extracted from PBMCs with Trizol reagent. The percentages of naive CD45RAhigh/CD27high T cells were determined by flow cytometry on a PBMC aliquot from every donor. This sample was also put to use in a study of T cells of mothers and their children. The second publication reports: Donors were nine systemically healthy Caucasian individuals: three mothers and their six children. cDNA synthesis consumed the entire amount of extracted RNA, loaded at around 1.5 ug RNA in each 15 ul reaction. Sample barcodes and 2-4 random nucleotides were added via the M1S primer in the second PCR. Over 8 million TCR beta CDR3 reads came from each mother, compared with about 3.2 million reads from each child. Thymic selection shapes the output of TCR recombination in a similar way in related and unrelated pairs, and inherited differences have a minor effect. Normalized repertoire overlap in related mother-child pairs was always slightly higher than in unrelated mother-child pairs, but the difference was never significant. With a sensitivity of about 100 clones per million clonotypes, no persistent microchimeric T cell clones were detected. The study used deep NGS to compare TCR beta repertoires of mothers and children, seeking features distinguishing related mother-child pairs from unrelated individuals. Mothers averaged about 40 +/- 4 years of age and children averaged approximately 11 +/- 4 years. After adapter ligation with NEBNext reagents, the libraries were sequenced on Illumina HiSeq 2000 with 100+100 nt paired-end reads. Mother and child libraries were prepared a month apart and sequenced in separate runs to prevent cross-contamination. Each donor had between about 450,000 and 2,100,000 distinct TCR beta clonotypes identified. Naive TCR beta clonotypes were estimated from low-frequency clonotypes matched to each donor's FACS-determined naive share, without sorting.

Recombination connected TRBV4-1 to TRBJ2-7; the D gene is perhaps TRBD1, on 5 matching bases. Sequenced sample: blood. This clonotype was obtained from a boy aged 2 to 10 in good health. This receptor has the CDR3 CASSQEFRQHYEQYF. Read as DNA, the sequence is TGCGCCAGCAGCCAAGAGTTCAGACAGCACTACGAGCAGTACTTC.